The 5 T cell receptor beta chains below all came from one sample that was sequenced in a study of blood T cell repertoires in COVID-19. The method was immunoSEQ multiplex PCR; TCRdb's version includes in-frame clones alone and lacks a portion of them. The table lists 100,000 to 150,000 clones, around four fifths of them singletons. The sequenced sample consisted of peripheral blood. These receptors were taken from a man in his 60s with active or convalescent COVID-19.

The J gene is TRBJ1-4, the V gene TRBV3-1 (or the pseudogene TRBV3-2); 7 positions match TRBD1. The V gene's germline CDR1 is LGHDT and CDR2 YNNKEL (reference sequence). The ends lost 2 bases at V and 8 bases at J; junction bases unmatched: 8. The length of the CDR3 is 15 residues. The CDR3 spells CASSQSSQGGEKLFF. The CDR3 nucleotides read TGTGCCAGCAGCCAATCAAGTCAGGGGGGCGAAAAACTGTTTTTT.

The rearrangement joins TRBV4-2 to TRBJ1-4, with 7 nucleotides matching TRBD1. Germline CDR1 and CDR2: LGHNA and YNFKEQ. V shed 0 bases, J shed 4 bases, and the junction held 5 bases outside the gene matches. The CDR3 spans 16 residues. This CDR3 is CASSQDGQALNEKLFF. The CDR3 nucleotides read TGTGCCAGCAGCCAAGACGGACAGGCGCTTAATGAAAAACTGTTTTTT.

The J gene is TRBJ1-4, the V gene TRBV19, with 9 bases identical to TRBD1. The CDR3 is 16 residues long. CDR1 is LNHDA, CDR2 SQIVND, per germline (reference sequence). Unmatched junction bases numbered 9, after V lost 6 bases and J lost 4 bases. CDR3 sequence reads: CASSHLKGQGNEKLFF. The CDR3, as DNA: TGTGCCAGTAGCCATCTAAAGGGACAGGGTAATGAAAAACTGTTTTTT.

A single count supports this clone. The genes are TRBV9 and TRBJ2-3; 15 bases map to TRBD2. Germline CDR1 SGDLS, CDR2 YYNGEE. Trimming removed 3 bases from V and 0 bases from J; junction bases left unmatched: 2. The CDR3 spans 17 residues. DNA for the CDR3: TGTGCCAGCAGCGGGGGACTAGCGGGAGGAAGCACAGATACGCAGTATTTT. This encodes CASSGGLAGGSTDTQYF.

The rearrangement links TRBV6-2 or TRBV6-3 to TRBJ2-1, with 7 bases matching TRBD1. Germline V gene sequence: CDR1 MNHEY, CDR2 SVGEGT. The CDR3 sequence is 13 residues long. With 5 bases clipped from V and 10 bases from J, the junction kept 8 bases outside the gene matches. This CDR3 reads CASSRRTGAEQFF. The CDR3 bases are TGTGCCAGCAGTCGACGGACAGGAGCGGAGCAGTTCTTC.